This T cell receptor (beta chain) was identified during a study of brain T cells in children with intractable seizures (dated by TCRdb to about 2021). About the full investigation: As a first screen for immune gene transcripts, resected brain tissue from just under 55 pediatric epilepsy surgery cases was run on a NanoString immunology panel. Among the roughly 12 selected surgery cases, pre-surgery blood was additionally sequenced for eight, leaving four cases with brain tissue only. The study at large found these results: Because sequencing depth was different between pre-surgery and post-surgery blood, clones absent from the pre-surgery sample may reflect undersampling. The patients' HCMV serostatus was not known, and viral specificity was inferred solely from CDR3 sequence similarity.

The immunoSEQ assay was used to generate TCR beta chain sequences from genomic DNA. On the study's bioinformatics: CDR3 sequences that did not begin with the conserved framework cysteine at position 104 were removed manually. To get clonality, the normalized Shannon's Diversity Index was subtracted from one, giving values from 0 (maximal diversity) to 1 (oligoclonal). Differences in the frequency of the same CDR3 between samples, such as brain versus blood, were assessed with chi-squared comparison-of-proportions tests. Public clonotypes were found by searching immuneACCESS, and the VDJdb browser was used to assess similarity to known antiviral clonotypes. TCRdb holds this immuneACCESS table with in-frame rearrangements only. Some clones are missing; in checked studies, unresolved V genes explain under half, and the rest has no known cause. That table gives V, J and clone size, and the DNA gave D and trimming. This sample holds under 45,000 clones; around 90% were observed only once. The ten largest clones capture 6.3% of the sample.

The time point label for this specimen denotes: resected brain tissue, or blood drawn just prior to surgery. The surgery cases showing the highest brain T cell transcript signatures were chosen for TCR beta chain sequencing of brain tissue and, when available, of blood. Before surgery, the patients had been given at least one anti-epileptic drug. TCR-sequenced patients were children with drug-resistant epilepsy due to tuberous sclerosis complex, focal cortical dysplasia, Rasmussen encephalitis or hemimegalencephaly. Bulk genomic DNA was isolated from unsorted brain tissue and whole blood using the Monarch genomic DNA purification kit. As regards this clone: Its antigen is not yet known. Base qualities are missing; no much larger clone stands one base away.

The germline V gene provides CDR1 MNHEY and CDR2 SVGAGI. The CDR3 numbers 11 residues from cysteine through phenylalanine. The read is trimmed to its CDR3 DNA, 33 bases read in frame from base 1. The sequence was collected from a girl aged 2-10 years with tuberous sclerosis and intractable seizures. The sequence joins TRBV6-5 to TRBJ2-1, with 7 middle bases fitting TRBD1. The sample was peripheral blood, taken at surgery. Here is the DNA: TGTGCGACAGGGCGGCGCAATGAGCAGTTCTTC. Its translation is CATGRRNEQFF.